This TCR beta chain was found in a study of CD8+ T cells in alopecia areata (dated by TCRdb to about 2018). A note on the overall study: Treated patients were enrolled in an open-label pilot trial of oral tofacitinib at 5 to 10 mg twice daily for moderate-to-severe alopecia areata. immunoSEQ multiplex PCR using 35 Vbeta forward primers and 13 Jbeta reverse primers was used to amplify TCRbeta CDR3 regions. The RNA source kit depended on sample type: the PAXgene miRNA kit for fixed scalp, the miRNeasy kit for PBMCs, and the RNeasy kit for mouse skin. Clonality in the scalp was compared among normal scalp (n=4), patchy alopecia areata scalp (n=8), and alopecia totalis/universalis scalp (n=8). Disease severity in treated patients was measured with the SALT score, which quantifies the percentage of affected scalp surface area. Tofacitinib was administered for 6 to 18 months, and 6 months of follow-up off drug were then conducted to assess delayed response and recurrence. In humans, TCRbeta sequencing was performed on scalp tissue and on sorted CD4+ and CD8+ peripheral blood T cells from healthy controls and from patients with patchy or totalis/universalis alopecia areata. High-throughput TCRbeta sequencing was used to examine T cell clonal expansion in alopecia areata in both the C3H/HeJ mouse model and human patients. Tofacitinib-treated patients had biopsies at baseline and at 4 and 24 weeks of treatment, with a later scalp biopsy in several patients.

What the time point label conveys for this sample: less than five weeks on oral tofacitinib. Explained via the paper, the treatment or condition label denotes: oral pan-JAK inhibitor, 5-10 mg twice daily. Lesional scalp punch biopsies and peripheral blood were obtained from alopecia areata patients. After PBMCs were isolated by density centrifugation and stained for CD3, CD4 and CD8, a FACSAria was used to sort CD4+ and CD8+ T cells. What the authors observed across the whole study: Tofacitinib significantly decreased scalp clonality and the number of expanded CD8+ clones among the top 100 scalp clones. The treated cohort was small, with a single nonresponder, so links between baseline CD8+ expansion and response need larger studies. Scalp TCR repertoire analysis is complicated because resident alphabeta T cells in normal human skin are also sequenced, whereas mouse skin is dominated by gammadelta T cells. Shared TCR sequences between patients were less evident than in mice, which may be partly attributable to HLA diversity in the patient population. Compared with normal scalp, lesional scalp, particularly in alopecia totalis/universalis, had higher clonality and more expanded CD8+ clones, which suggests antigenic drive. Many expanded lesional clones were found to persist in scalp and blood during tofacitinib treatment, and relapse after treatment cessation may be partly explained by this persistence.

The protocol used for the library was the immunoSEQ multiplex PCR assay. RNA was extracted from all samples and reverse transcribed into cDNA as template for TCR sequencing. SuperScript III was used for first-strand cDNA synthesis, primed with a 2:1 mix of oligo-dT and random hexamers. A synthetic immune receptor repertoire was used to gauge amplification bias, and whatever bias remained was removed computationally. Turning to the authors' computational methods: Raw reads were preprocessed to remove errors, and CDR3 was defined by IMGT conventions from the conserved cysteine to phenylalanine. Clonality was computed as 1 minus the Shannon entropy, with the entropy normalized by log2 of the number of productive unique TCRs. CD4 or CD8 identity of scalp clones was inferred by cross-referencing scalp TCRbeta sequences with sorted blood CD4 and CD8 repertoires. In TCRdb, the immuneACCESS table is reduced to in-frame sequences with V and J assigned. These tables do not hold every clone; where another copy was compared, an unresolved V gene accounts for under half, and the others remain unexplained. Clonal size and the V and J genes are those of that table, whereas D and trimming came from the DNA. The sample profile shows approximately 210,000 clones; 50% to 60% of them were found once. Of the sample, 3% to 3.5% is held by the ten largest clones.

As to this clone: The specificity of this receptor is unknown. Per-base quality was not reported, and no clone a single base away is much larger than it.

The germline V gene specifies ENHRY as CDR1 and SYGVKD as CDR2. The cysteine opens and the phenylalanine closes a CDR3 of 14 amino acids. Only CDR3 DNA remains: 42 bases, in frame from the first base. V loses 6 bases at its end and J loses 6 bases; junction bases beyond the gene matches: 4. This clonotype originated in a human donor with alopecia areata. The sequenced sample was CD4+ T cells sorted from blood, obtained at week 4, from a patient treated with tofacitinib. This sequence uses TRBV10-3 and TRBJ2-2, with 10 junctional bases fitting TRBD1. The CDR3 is CAISPGQGSGELFF. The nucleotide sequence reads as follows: TGTGCCATCAGCCCGGGACAGGGGTCCGGGGAGCTGTTTTTT.